These 9 T cell receptor beta chains were sequenced from one sample in a study of CD4 T cells in relation to SARS-CoV-2 and coronaviruses. CD4+ T cells from unexposed donors were obtained before the COVID-19 pandemic (2011-2018). The cells were cultured for about ten days before CD4+ T cells were isolated. Assay: immunoSEQ multiplex PCR; the TCRdb copy retains only in-frame clones and omits some. The table has some 26,000 clones, about 70% seen once. No antigen has been identified for these receptors. Material for sequencing was CD4+ T cells from PBMCs, cultured in vitro. The receptors stem from a human donor in good health.

The CDR3 region is CASSLDGTPREQFF. The CDR3 DNA follows: TGTGCCAGCAGTCTAGACGGGACTCCTCGGGAGCAGTTCTTC. This chain uses TRBV28 with TRBJ2-1; TRBD2 is a possible D gene (6 bases). The CDR3 covers 14 residues. CDR1 is MDHEN, CDR2 SYDVKM, per germline. V was shortened by 5 bases and J by 10 bases, with 18 bases between the two germline ends.

The chain uses TRBV5-1 and TRBJ2-3; possibly TRBD2 for D (5 bases). V lost 5 bases and J lost 4, with 8 bases in between. Germline CDR1 and CDR2: SGHRS and YFSETQ. The CDR3 sequence is 12 residues long. CDR3 residues: CASRLAADTQYF. The CDR3 DNA reads TGCGCCAGCAGGCTAGCTGCAGATACGCAGTATTTT.

DNA for the CDR3: TGTGCCTGGAGCACGGGACGGATTGATCAGCCCCAGCATTTT. It yields the protein CAWSTGRIDQPQHF. The chain combines TRBV30 with TRBJ1-5; possibly TRBD1 for D (5 bases). Germline V CDR1 and CDR2: GTSNPN, SVGIG (reference sequence). Between the trimmed V and J ends, which lost 3 bases and 5 bases, there was a span of 14 bases. This CDR3 region has 14 residues.

The chain is built from TRBV5-5 and TRBJ1-5; perhaps TRBD1 as D (6 bases). The V gene lost 0 bases and the J gene lost 6 bases, with 13 bases spanning the gap. CDR1 and CDR2 (germline): SGHKS, YYEKEE (reference sequence). CDR3 length: 15 residues. Written as DNA, the CDR3 is TGTGCCAGCAGCTTGGATGGGGGCGCGGGTCAGCCCCAGCATTTT. This gives the protein CASSLDGGAGQPQHF.

This chain connects TRBV6-1 to TRBJ1-1; 9 positions agree with TRBD1. Germline assignment: CDR1 MNHNS and CDR2 SASEGT. This CDR3 has 14 amino acids. V lost 1 base to trimming and J lost 10 bases; unmatched junction nucleotides: 7. CDR3 sequence: CASSEVTGGLRAFF. Written as DNA, the CDR3 is TGTGCCAGCAGTGAAGTTACAGGGGGCTTAAGAGCTTTCTTT.

This clone is classed as large. This chain links TRBV5-1 with TRBJ2-7, with TRBD2 matching 7 bases. This CDR3 is built from 14 residues. V was clipped by 4 bases and J by 2 bases; unmatched bases: 6. Germline assignment: CDR1 SGHRS and CDR2 YFSETQ. This CDR3 is CASSLAVRTYEQYF. CDR3 bases: TGCGCCAGCAGCCTAGCGGTTAGGACCTACGAGCAGTACTTC.

V usage is TRBV5-6 and J usage is TRBJ2-5; 7 bases are a match to TRBD2. The germline gives CDR1 SGHDT, CDR2 YYEEEE. The CDR3 consists of 15 residues. V dropped 2 bases and J dropped 5; count of bases not matched to a gene: 9. CDR3 DNA sequence: TGTGCCAGCAGCTTTGGGGGTCTCGGGAGGGAGACCCAGTACTTC. Amino acid sequence: CASSFGGLGRETQYF.

CDR3: CASSPPWTGATEAFF. CDR3 DNA sequence: TGTGCCAGCAGCCCCCCGTGGACAGGCGCTACTGAAGCTTTCTTT. This chain connects TRBV7-9 to TRBJ1-1; 7 nucleotides align to TRBD1. This CDR3 is built from 15 residues. V lost 5 bases and J lost 5; bases outside the gene matches: 11. The germline V gene has CDR1 SEHNR and CDR2 FQNEAQ (reference sequence). Drawing the rest from reference TRBV7-9 and TRBJ1-1, the complete variable domain is DTGVSQNPRHKITKRGQNVTFRCDPISEHNRLYWYRQTLGQGPEFLTYFQNEAQLEKSRLLSDRFSAERPKGSFSTLEIQRTEQGDSAMYLCASSPPWTGATEAFFGQGTRLTVV.

In its sample, this clone was seen once. The gene calls are TRBV7-3 and TRBJ2-3; D call uncertain. The CDR3 totals 14 residues. V was pared by 1 base and J by 2 bases, with 7 bases between. Germline loops: CDR1 SGHTA, CDR2 FQGTGA. The CDR3 protein is CASSLNTYTDTQYF. CDR3 nucleotide sequence: TGTGCCAGCAGCTTAAACACTTACACAGATACGCAGTATTTT.